Listed below are T cell receptor beta chains from one sample, sequenced in a study of shared clonotypes between healthy human individuals. The table came from immunoSEQ multiplex PCR; TCRdb's copy has only in-frame clones and leaves some out. This table has approximately 1,500,000 clones, approximately 98% appearing once. Material: naive CD4+ T cells sorted from blood. The origin of the receptors is a young man in good health. Each CDR3 is given with its conserved first and last residue. A D gene is named only where the DNA matches it firmly. Part of the rows lack a size; the others show once, few, many or a class for expanded clones.

v_gene	abundance	d_gene	j_gene	CDR3aa	CDR3nt
TRBV5-1	.	TRBD1	TRBJ2-7	CASSKDRVTYEQYF	TGCGCCAGCAGTAAAGACAGGGTAACCTACGAGCAGTACTTC
TRBV7-6	once	.	TRBJ2-2	CASSLEPPGDGPELFF	TGTGCCAGCAGCTTAGAGCCGCCAGGGGACGGGCCGGAGCTGTTTTTT
TRBV2	.	TRBD1	TRBJ2-7	CASTADRNYEQYF	TGTGCCAGCACAGCGGACAGGAACTACGAGCAGTACTTC
TRBV18	.	TRBD2	TRBJ2-3	CASSASSGVSTDTQYF	TGTGCCAGCTCAGCCTCTAGCGGAGTTAGCACAGATACGCAGTATTTT
TRBV7-9	.	.	TRBJ2-1	CASNPPSAPFNAGFF	TGTGCCAGCAACCCCCCTAGCGCACCCTTCAATGCGGGGTTCTTC
TRBV11-3	.	.	TRBJ2-7	CASSFAPAYEQYF	TGTGCCAGCAGCTTTGCTCCCGCTTACGAGCAGTACTTC
TRBV9	once	.	TRBJ2-7	CASSVGHGSVTEQYF	TGTGCCAGCAGCGTAGGACACGGGAGCGTCACGGAGCAGTACTTC
TRBV5-1	.	TRBD2	TRBJ2-7	CASSLVGGGTGEQYF	TGCGCCAGCAGCTTGGTTGGCGGGGGGACGGGGGAGCAGTACTTC
TRBV12-2	.	.	TRBJ2-1	CASRLGRLAGNNEQFF	TGTGCAAGTCGCTTAGGTCGACTAGCGGGGAACAATGAGCAGTTCTTC
TRBV11-2	.	.	TRBJ1-1	CASHRWGSEEAFF	TGTGCCAGCCACAGGTGGGGCAGCGAAGAAGCTTTCTTT
TRBV6-5	once	.	TRBJ2-7	CASSRGGEQYF	TGTGCCAGCAGCAGGGGAGGCGAGCAGTACTTC
TRBV6-5	.	.	TRBJ1-3	CASSYGLGGNTIYF	TGTGCCAGCAGTTATGGGTTGGGAGGAAACACCATATATTTT
TRBV5-8	.	.	TRBJ1-1	CAHNVNTEAFF	TGTGCCCACAACGTCAACACTGAAGCTTTCTTT
TRBV9	.	TRBD1	TRBJ1-4	CASSVEPGGEKLFF	TGTGCCAGCAGCGTAGAGCCAGGGGGCGAAAAACTGTTTTTT
TRBV6-5	.	.	TRBJ2-3	CASSSRVGADTQYF	TGTGCCAGCAGTTCCAGGGTGGGAGCAGATACGCAGTATTTT
TRBV18	.	.	TRBJ1-1	CASSPKTGTEAFF	TGTGCCAGCTCACCTAAGACAGGCACTGAAGCTTTCTTT
TRBV9	.	TRBD1	TRBJ1-5	CASSARDRNSNQPQHF	TGTGCCAGCAGCGCTCGGGACAGAAATAGCAATCAGCCCCAGCATTTT